This is a list of T cell receptor beta chains from one sample in a study of blood T cell repertoires in COVID-19. The data were produced by immunoSEQ multiplex PCR, yet TCRdb's version contains in-frame clones alone and is incomplete. The sample gives about 220,000 clones, 84% of which show up once; roughly 6.2% is in the top ten. The specimen sequenced was PBMCs or T cells enriched from blood (not recorded which). The receptors here all came from a woman aged 40 to 50 who had recovered from COVID-19. Both conserved end residues are part of each CDR3. The order of the fields is D gene, J gene, clone size, V gene, CDR3 DNA, CDR3 protein. A D gene is named only where the DNA matches it firmly. Clone size appears in some rows only: once, few, many, or a class for an expanded clone.

D gene: TRBD1
J gene: TRBJ1-5
clone size: .
V gene: TRBV18
CDR3 DNA: TGTGCCAGCTCTCCCGACAGGGGCGGTCAGCCCCAGCATTTT
CDR3 protein: CASSPDRGGQPQHF

D gene: TRBD1
J gene: TRBJ1-5
clone size: .
V gene: TRBV29-1
CDR3 DNA: TGCAGCGCCGGGGACAGTTACAATCAGCCCCAGCATTTT
CDR3 protein: CSAGDSYNQPQHF

D gene: .
J gene: TRBJ2-4
clone size: .
V gene: TRBV28
CDR3 DNA: TGTGCCAGCAGGGTCGAACAGGGTTCACAAGGGAAAAACATTCAGTACTTC
CDR3 protein: CASRVEQGSQGKNIQYF

D gene: .
J gene: TRBJ1-6
clone size: .
V gene: TRBV3-1/TRBV3-2
CDR3 DNA: TGTGCCAGCAGCCAAGATCCAGGGAATAATTCACCCCTCCACTTT
CDR3 protein: CASSQDPGNNSPLHF

D gene: .
J gene: TRBJ1-6
clone size: many
V gene: TRBV19
CDR3 DNA: TGTGCCAGTAGTCCCAGGACAGTTTTTGGATCACCCCTCCACTTT
CDR3 protein: CASSPRTVFGSPLHF

D gene: TRBD1
J gene: TRBJ2-7
clone size: .
V gene: TRBV19
CDR3 DNA: TGTGCCAGTAGTCCCCAGGGGGTTTCCTACGAGCAGTACTTC
CDR3 protein: CASSPQGVSYEQYF

D gene: TRBD1
J gene: TRBJ2-1
clone size: .
V gene: TRBV18
CDR3 DNA: TGTGCCAGCTCTCCTGTTCAGGGGGACTCCTACAATGAGCAGTTCTTC
CDR3 protein: CASSPVQGDSYNEQFF

D gene: TRBD2
J gene: TRBJ2-1
clone size: .
V gene: TRBV6-5
CDR3 DNA: TGTGCCAGCAGTCGGGGGGAGGGGAATGAGCAGTTCTTC
CDR3 protein: CASSRGEGNEQFF

D gene: TRBD1
J gene: TRBJ1-1
clone size: .
V gene: TRBV19
CDR3 DNA: TGTGCCAGTAGCCTGGGACAGAACCTGATGAACACTGAAGCTTTCTTT
CDR3 protein: CASSLGQNLMNTEAFF

D gene: .
J gene: TRBJ2-1
clone size: .
V gene: TRBV29-1
CDR3 DNA: TGCAGCGTTGAGGAGGTAGACAATGAGCAGTTCTTC
CDR3 protein: CSVEEVDNEQFF

D gene: .
J gene: TRBJ1-1
clone size: .
V gene: TRBV6-5
CDR3 DNA: TGTGCCAGCAGTTGGGGACAGAACACTGAAGCTTTCTTT
CDR3 protein: CASSWGQNTEAFF

D gene: .
J gene: TRBJ2-3
clone size: .
V gene: TRBV7-2
CDR3 DNA: TGTGCCAGCAGCCTCGCCGTTGCGCGGGCCCCAGATACGCAGTATTTT
CDR3 protein: CASSLAVARAPDTQYF

D gene: TRBD2
J gene: TRBJ2-2
clone size: .
V gene: TRBV7-2
CDR3 DNA: TGTGCCAGCAGCTTAGTCGGGACTACCGCCACCGGGGAGCTGTTTTTT
CDR3 protein: CASSLVGTTATGELFF

D gene: TRBD2
J gene: TRBJ2-1
clone size: .
V gene: TRBV3-1/TRBV3-2
CDR3 DNA: TGTGCCAGCAGCCAAGAACTAGCGTTTAGCTCCTACAATGAGCAGTTCTTC
CDR3 protein: CASSQELAFSSYNEQFF

D gene: .
J gene: TRBJ2-1
clone size: .
V gene: TRBV28
CDR3 DNA: TGTGCCATCTCACAAGGGGTAGGGATGAATGAGCAGTTCTTC
CDR3 protein: CAISQGVGMNEQFF

D gene: TRBD1
J gene: TRBJ1-1
clone size: once
V gene: TRBV18
CDR3 DNA: TGTGCCAGCTCAAACTTCGGACAGGATGTTGCTTTCTTT
CDR3 protein: CASSNFGQDVAFF